The 19 T cell receptor beta chains reported below all come from one sample, sequenced in a study of beta chain features in type 1 diabetes. The isolated RNA, all of it, was reverse transcribed, so expressed TCRB transcripts were what got sequenced. Clones were sequenced by immunoSEQ multiplex PCR, and TCRdb holds only the in-frame ones, with some missing. The table records about 650,000 clones, around 12% of them present only once. Regarding the study as a whole: In all four CD4+ subsets, TCRB CDR3 length was significantly, moderately reduced in type 1 diabetes.

Their specific antigens are unknown. Sequences were obtained from naive CD4+ T cells from blood. These receptors came from a man between 25 and 39 years old with type 1 diabetes.

This clone was recorded a few times. CDR3 sequence: CASSLDVSNQPQHF. The CDR3 nucleotides read TGTGCCAGCAGCCTCGACGTGAGCAATCAGCCCCAGCATTTT. The gene calls are TRBV4-2 and TRBJ1-5; no definite D call. The CDR3 has 14 amino acids. The V and J ends lost 4 bases and 1 base respectively, with 8 bases between them. Germline V gives CDR1 LGHNA, CDR2 YNFKEQ.

The J gene is TRBJ2-6, the V gene TRBV4-1; D is unclear. Per the germline V gene, CDR1 is MGHRA and CDR2 is YSYEKL. There are 15 residues in the CDR3. Trimming shortened V by 0 bases and J by 1 base, and 4 bases separated the two germline ends. The CDR3 spells CASSQDSSGANVLTF. DNA for the CDR3: TGCGCCAGCAGCCAAGATTCGTCTGGGGCCAACGTCCTGACTTTC.

Only a few counts were recorded for this clone. V usage is TRBV30 and J usage is TRBJ1-5; D may be TRBD1 (6 bases). Trimming left V 4 bases short and J 3 bases short, with 13 bases between. This CDR3 comprises 14 residues. The germline V gene has CDR1 GTSNPN and CDR2 SVGIG (reference sequence). The CDR3, as DNA: TGTGCCTGGACCCCGACAGGCCTCAATCAGCCCCAGCATTTT. Its protein is CAWTPTGLNQPQHF. The whole variable domain, filled in from reference TRBV30 and TRBJ1-5, reads SQTIHQWPATLVQPVGSPLSLECTVEGTSNPNLYWYRQAAGRGLQLLFYSVGIGQISSEVPQNLSASRPQDRQFILSSKKLLLSDSGFYLCAWTPTGLNQPQHFGDGTRLSIL.

This clone has more than one count but fewer than ten. The chain carries TRBV5-4 and TRBJ1-6; 7 bases map to TRBD1. The CDR3 is 15 amino acids. V trimming: 4 bases; J trimming: 6 bases; junction bases outside the gene matches: 7. Germline CDR1 reads SGHNT; CDR2 reads YYREEE (reference sequence). Written as DNA, the CDR3 is TGTGCCAGCAGCCCAAGACAGGGAATTAATTCACCCCTCCACTTT. Translation gives CASSPRQGINSPLHF. Full variable domain (missing parts from reference TRBV5-4 and TRBJ1-6): ETGVTQSPTHLIKTRGQQVTLRCSSQSGHNTVSWYQQALGQGPQFIFQYYREEENGRGNFPPRFSGLQFPNYSSELNVNALELDDSALYLCASSPRQGINSPLHFGNGTRLTVT.

This clone was seen a few times. The chain links TRBV18 to TRBJ2-7; D remains ambiguous. CDR1 is KGHSH, CDR2 LQKENI, per germline. The CDR3 is 14 residues long. Trimming removed 0 bases at V and 2 bases at J, with 8 bases between. The CDR3 bases are TGTGCCAGCTCACCACCATCCTCGACCTACGAGCAGTACTTC. This encodes CASSPPSSTYEQYF.

The chain employs TRBV28 and TRBJ2-7, with D tentatively TRBD2 (5 bases). The V end lost 7 bases, the J end lost 2 bases, and 18 bases lay between the germline ends. CDR1 and CDR2 from the germline V gene are MDHEN and SYDVKM. The CDR3 contains 15 residues. CDR3 in DNA: TGTGCCAGCACCCGCATAGGCTTCGGGACCTACGAGCAGTACTTC. The encoded protein is CASTRIGFGTYEQYF.

V gene TRBV16 combines with J gene TRBJ1-6, with 7 bases lining up with TRBD1. The CDR3 covers 18 residues. The V gene's germline CDR1 is KGHSY and CDR2 FQNENV. The V and J ends lost 1 base and 7 bases, in that order; junction bases with no gene match: 13. The DNA for the CDR3 is TGTGCCAGCAGCCAATTCGAGGGCAGGGGGTCTAGGAATTCACCCCTCCACTTT. Its protein product is CASSQFEGRGSRNSPLHF.

This clone was seen more than once but under ten times. This chain uses TRBV19 with TRBJ1-5; possibly TRBD1 for D (6 bases). Per germline, CDR1 LNHDA and CDR2 SQIVND (reference sequence). Deletions cut 10 bases from V and 11 bases from J, with 21 bases between. CDR3 length: 13 amino acids. CDR3: CATHRAGVESQHF. CDR3 nucleotides: TGTGCCACCCACAGGGCGGGCGTAGAGTCCCAGCATTTT.

In its sample, this clone was seen a few times. The rearrangement links TRBV10-3 to TRBJ2-7; weak D call: TRBD1 (5 bases). Trimming took 8 bases from V and 2 from J, leaving 13 bases between them. CDR1 is ENHRY, CDR2 SYGVKD, per germline. This CDR3 is built from 13 residues. CDR3 coding DNA: TGTGCCATCTCCAGGGATTCCCCCTACGAGCAGTACTTC. Amino acid sequence: CAISRDSPYEQYF.

This clone was detected a few times. The rearrangement links TRBV29-1 to TRBJ2-7; perhaps TRBD2 as D (7 bases). The CDR3 has 13 amino acids. V lost 8 bases to trimming and J lost 4 bases, with 18 bases between them. From germline, CDR1 is SQVTM and CDR2 ANQGSEA. This chain's CDR3 is CSHRGASGYEQYF. The CDR3 DNA reads as TGCAGCCACCGGGGGGCCTCTGGGTACGAGCAGTACTTC.

The CDR3, as DNA: TGTGCCAGCAGTGATATCCGGGAGCAGCCCCAGCATTTT. Its translation is CASSDIREQPQHF. The chain uses TRBV28 and TRBJ1-5; D is unresolved. V lost 5 bases to trimming and J lost 7 bases, with 12 bases between them. The CDR3 totals 13 residues. From germline, CDR1 is MDHEN and CDR2 SYDVKM.

This clone was observed a few times. This chain joins TRBV7-2 and TRBJ2-1, with TRBD1 identical over 7 bases. V lost 4 bases, J lost 3 bases, and 6 bases stayed unmatched. This CDR3 spans 15 amino acids. Germline values: CDR1 SGHTA, CDR2 FQGNSA. The DNA of the CDR3 is TGTGCCAGCAGCTCCGTGGGGACAGTCTACAATGAGCAGTTCTTC. It specifies CASSSVGTVYNEQFF.

This chain links TRBV5-1 with TRBJ1-4, with 8 bases matching TRBD1. This CDR3 is 15 amino acids long. V was clipped by 4 bases and J by 7 bases; unmatched bases: 9. Germline-derived CDR1 and CDR2 are SGHRS and YFSETQ. CDR3 residues: CASSRGTGGGEKLFF. The CDR3 region has the DNA TGCGCCAGCAGCAGGGGGACAGGTGGAGGTGAAAAACTGTTTTTT.

The chain carries TRBV29-1 and TRBJ1-2; possible D gene TRBD1, 6 bases. V was pared by 4 bases and J by 6 bases, with 18 bases between. This CDR3 spans 14 amino acids. From germline, CDR1 is SQVTM and CDR2 ANQGSEA. The DNA for the CDR3 is TGCAGCGTTGTTCGGGGGCGAGGTACGAATGGCTACACCTTC. Its translation is CSVVRGRGTNGYTF.

This clone has more than one count but fewer than ten. This chain links TRBV4-3 with TRBJ2-6; D is unresolved. Trimming cost V 3 bases and J 1 base, with 10 bases left between them. Germline V CDR1 and CDR2: LGHNA, YSLEER. CDR3 length: 16 amino acids. CDR3 residues: CASSQFGISGANVLTF. The CDR3 bases are TGCGCCAGCAGCCAGTTCGGAATTTCTGGGGCCAACGTCCTGACTTTC.

This clone showed up just a few times. CDR3 region: CASSLTAGANTEAFF. The CDR3 DNA follows: TGTGCCAGCAGCCTAACGGCGGGGGCGAACACTGAAGCTTTCTTT. The rearrangement joins TRBV9 to TRBJ1-1; perhaps TRBD1 as D (6 bases). Trimming stripped 4 bases from V and 1 base from J, with 14 bases between. The CDR3 is 15 amino acids. From germline, CDR1 is SGDLS and CDR2 YYNGEE.

The rearrangement joins TRBV19 to TRBJ1-5; 9 bases are shared with TRBD1. This CDR3 region has 15 residues. CDR1 LNHDA and CDR2 SQIVND come from the germline V gene (reference sequence). The junction had 3 bases not matched to a gene; V was cut back by 4 bases and J by 2 bases. CDR3 bases: TGTGCCAGTAGTACCCGGACAGGGGGCAATCAGCCCCAGCATTTT. Encoded protein: CASSTRTGGNQPQHF.

The chain combines TRBV7-6 with TRBJ2-5, with D perhaps TRBD2 (5 bases). Germline CDR1 reads SGHVS; CDR2 reads FNYEAQ. The V gene lost 5 bases and the J gene lost 5 bases, with 21 bases spanning the gap. The CDR3 covers 16 residues. As DNA, the CDR3 is TGTGCCAGCAGCCCGTCAGCCGGGAACGCAAGGGAGACCCAGTACTTC. Translating gives CASSPSAGNARETQYF.

The gene calls are TRBV19 and TRBJ1-1; TRBD1 agrees at 7 bases. Germline CDR1 reads LNHDA; CDR2 reads SQIVND (reference sequence). This CDR3 has 14 amino acids. J gave up 8 bases and V 6 bases, and 12 bases lay outside the gene matches. The CDR3 DNA sequence: TGTGCCAGTAGAAAAACGACAGGGTCGCCCGAAGCTTTCTTT. Its translation: CASRKTTGSPEAFF.